A selection of T cell receptor beta chains follows, all from one sample in a study of blood T cells in healthy people across ages. Each CDR3 protein is one row after TCRdb ran MiXCR on the 5' RACE reads. This table has some 1,800,000 distinct CDR3 sequences, 39% appearing once. Sequenced material: blood. The receptor source for this set is a human donor in good health. CDR3s leave out the opening cysteine and the closing phenylalanine or tryptophan. Each record gives: J gene, V gene, CDR3 protein.

TRBJ1-6 | TRBV7-3 | ASSLGVYNSPLH
TRBJ2-7 | TRBV27 | ASSLQGEDYEQY
TRBJ2-3 | TRBV7-2 | ASSLAPAGVGGASDTQY
TRBJ1-2 | TRBV4-2 | ASSFREVDRPNYGYT
TRBJ2-5 | TRBV20-1 | SARNSDQETQY
TRBJ2-1 | TRBV25-1 | ASWGLFNEQF
TRBJ2-1 | TRBV4-2 | ASSHLTGSSYNEQF
TRBJ2-7 | TRBV7-2 | ASSPPLHYEQY
TRBJ2-7 | TRBV5-6 | ASIRLGRAGEQY
. | TRBV24-1 | ATSDDRIVETQY
TRBJ2-3 | TRBV29-1 | SVGKKEDTQY
TRBJ1-1 | TRBV4-2 | ASSHRGTENTEAF
TRBJ1-1 | TRBV6-5 | ASSVDRAVKAF
TRBJ1-4 | TRBV20-1 | SALTVTTNEKLF
TRBJ2-3 | TRBV7-9 | ASSLWASGGARTDTQY
TRBJ2-1 | TRBV12-3/TRBV12-4 | ASSLQMNYNEQF
TRBJ1-6 | TRBV4-1 | ASSQDAGSPLH
TRBJ1-4 | TRBV29-1 | SVAGTAMGF
TRBJ1-4 | TRBV7-8 | ASSLGVTNEKLF
TRBJ1-4 | TRBV7-2 | ASSYLWDEKLF
TRBJ1-2 | TRBV20-1 | SARVPRQANYGYT
TRBJ1-5 | TRBV15 | ATSRDTLRGTQH
TRBJ1-1 | TRBV7-9 | ASSQNGRTEAF
TRBJ1-2 | TRBV28 | ASSLEGDPNYGYT
TRBJ2-3 | TRBV20-1 | SGLAGTPQY
TRBJ2-3 | TRBV6-6 | ASSYGDRPASTDTQY
TRBJ2-1 | TRBV7-2 | ASSLGTVLPGDLF
TRBJ1-1 | TRBV20-1 | SARDFYRGDTEAF
TRBJ2-3 | TRBV5-6 | ASSSSATSTDTQY
TRBJ2-5 | TRBV27 | ASSTSGGLQETQY
TRBJ2-5 | TRBV15 | ATSRGAEETQY
TRBJ1-2 | TRBV5-1 | ASSLVSDYGYT
TRBJ2-1 | TRBV11-1 | ASSYDWQAEQF
TRBJ1-2 | TRBV6-2/TRBV6-3 | ASSSGSATGYGYT
TRBJ2-2 | TRBV4-1 | ASSLRLAGADRTGELF
TRBJ2-1 | TRBV29-1 | SVESTSFFHNEQF
TRBJ2-4 | TRBV5-1 | ASSWGNLAKSIQY
TRBJ1-2 | TRBV4-2 | ASSQGVFGYT
TRBJ2-7 | TRBV7-6 | ASSRTSGGTEQY
TRBJ2-5 | TRBV27 | ASSFSYQETQY
TRBJ2-5 | TRBV6-1 | ASSEVSRGRETQY
TRBJ2-3 | TRBV11-2 | ASTPITSKQY
TRBJ2-1 | TRBV6-6 | ASIGASGEGKTQF
TRBJ2-5 | TRBV4-2 | ASSQARTQETQY
TRBJ1-2 | TRBV7-2 | ASSLTRTNYGYT
TRBJ1-4 | TRBV7-9 | ASSPDKLGEKLF
TRBJ1-2 | TRBV12-3/TRBV12-4 | ASTLGRQSPHREGYT
TRBJ2-3 | TRBV7-9 | ASSRILLNTQY
TRBJ1-1 | TRBV7-2 | ASSPLWGNLNTEAF
TRBJ1-2 | TRBV20-1 | SARAVTNYGYT
TRBJ1-1 | TRBV25-1 | ASSEWYRGNTEAF
TRBJ1-2 | TRBV27 | ASSLSGNNYGYT
TRBJ2-1 | TRBV6-2/TRBV6-3 | ASRWGDEQF
TRBJ2-1 | TRBV19 | ASGSGVGNEQF
TRBJ2-7 | TRBV29-1 | SVEYRDRNYEQY
. | TRBV20-1 | SACNTGTGGWETQY
TRBJ2-5 | TRBV20-1 | SARDIAGGHEEQY